Here is one T cell receptor (beta chain) with its context. Antigen unknown. V lost 6 bases and J lost 5, with 13 bases in between. CDR1 is SNHLY and CDR2 is FYNNEI in the germline V gene. This CDR3 has 13 residues. This sample is drawn from a study of shared clonotypes between healthy human individuals. Study overall: Contributing individuals were two females and a few males aged 18 to 49.

Study conclusions and caveats: Four donors had 4% to 6.5% of their naive CD4 clonotypes in common. When compared with the clonotypes that were shared by all four sorted-subset donors, the non-shared clonotypes turned out to have lower generation probabilities.

Sequencing was at deep level. The data were produced by immunoSEQ multiplex PCR, yet TCRdb's version contains in-frame clones alone and is incomplete. The sample has more than 1.2 million clones, 98% seen once. The sequence was collected from a man aged 25 to 45 in good health. The sample consisted of naive CD4+ T cells sorted from blood. Subset meaning: CD45RA+ positively selected. V is TRBV2 and J is TRBJ1-1; possible D gene TRBD1, 6 bases. CDR3 nucleotide sequence: TGTGCCAGCAGCCCAGGGGTTTTTACTGAAGCTTTCTTT. Translated: CASSPGVFTEAFF.